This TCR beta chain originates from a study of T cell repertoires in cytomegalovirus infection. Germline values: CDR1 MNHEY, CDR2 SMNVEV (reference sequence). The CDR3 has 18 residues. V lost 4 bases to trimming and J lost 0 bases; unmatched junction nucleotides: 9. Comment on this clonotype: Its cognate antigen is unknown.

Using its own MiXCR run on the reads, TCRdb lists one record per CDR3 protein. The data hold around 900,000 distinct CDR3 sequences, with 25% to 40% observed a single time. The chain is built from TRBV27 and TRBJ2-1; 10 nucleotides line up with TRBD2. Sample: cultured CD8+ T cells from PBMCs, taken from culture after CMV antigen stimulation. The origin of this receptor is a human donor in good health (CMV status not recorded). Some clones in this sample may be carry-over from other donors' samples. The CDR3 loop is CASSSQLSGGVSYNEQFF. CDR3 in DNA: TGTGCCAGCAGTTCCCAGCTAAGCGGGGGGGTCTCCTACAATGAGCAGTTCTTC.